The present T cell receptor beta chain was sequenced within a study of shared clonotypes between healthy human individuals. Overall study results and limits: In contrast to clonotypes shared by all four donors, non-shared clonotypes had lower generation probabilities. Clonotype sharing among donors, it was expected, would be affected by sequencing depth.

In regard to this clone: The target antigen is unknown.

CDR3 length equals 15 residues. Germline V gene data show CDR1 as SNHLY and CDR2 as FYNNEI. V lost 6 bases to trimming and J lost 3 bases; unmatched junction nucleotides: 7. Clones were sequenced by immunoSEQ multiplex PCR, and TCRdb holds only the in-frame ones, with some missing. Here the sample spans about 2 million clones, roughly 94% being singletons. All donors were healthy HIV-negative adults lacking recent acute infections or vaccinations. The sequence was obtained from a man aged 18 to 29 in good health. The chain uses TRBV2 and TRBJ2-2; 7 bases agree with TRBD2. Input material: naive CD4+ T cells sorted from blood. The subset denotes: CD45RA+ positively selected. The CDR3 region has the DNA TGTGCCAGCAGAGTGCGGGGGTCTTACACCGGGGAGCTGTTTTTT. Translated: CASRVRGSYTGELFF.